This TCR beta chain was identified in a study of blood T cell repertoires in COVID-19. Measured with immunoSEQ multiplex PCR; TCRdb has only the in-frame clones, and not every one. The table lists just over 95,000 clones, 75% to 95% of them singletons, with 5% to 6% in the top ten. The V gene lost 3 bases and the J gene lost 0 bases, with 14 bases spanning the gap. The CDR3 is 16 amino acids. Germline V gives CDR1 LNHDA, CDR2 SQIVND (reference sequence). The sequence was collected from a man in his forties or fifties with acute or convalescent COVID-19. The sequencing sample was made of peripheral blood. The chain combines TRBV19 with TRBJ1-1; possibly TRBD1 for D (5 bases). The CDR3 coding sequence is TGTGCCAGTAGTATGCCCCAGGGAGGGATGAACACTGAAGCTTTCTTT. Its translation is CASSMPQGGMNTEAFF.